Below, 26 T cell receptor beta chains from the same sample are listed, as sequenced in a study of T cells after yellow fever vaccination. TCRdb itself ran the 5' RACE reads through MiXCR, one entry per CDR3 protein. The profile shows more than 300,000 distinct CDR3 sequences, 9.5% to 12% of them singletons. Sequencing used CD4+ T cells sorted from PBMCs, obtained 45 days after the yellow fever booster vaccination. The source of these receptors is a man aged 18 to 35 who received the YFV17D yellow fever vaccine.

This clonotype turned up a few times. The chain joins TRBV6-5 to TRBJ1-1; 7 bases are a match to TRBD1. Trimming at V came to 0 bases and at J to 3 bases, leaving 4 bases not matched to a gene. Germline V gene lookup returns CDR1 MNHEY and CDR2 SVGAGI. The CDR3 consists of 15 residues. In nucleotides, the CDR3 is TGTGCCAGCAGTTACTCGACAGGGCTTGACACTGAAGCTTTCTTT. Translation: CASSYSTGLDTEAFF.

The chain links TRBV9 to TRBJ1-6; D remains unclear. The CDR3 consists of 13 residues. Trimming cost V 0 bases and J 6 bases, with 4 bases left between them. Germline V gene sequence: CDR1 SGDLS, CDR2 YYNGEE. The CDR3 DNA is TGTGCCAGCAGCGTAGCTTTTAATTCACCCCTCCACTTT. Encoded protein: CASSVAFNSPLHF.

Only a few counts were recorded for this clonotype. The CDR3 here is CASSFRGIGANVLTF. CDR3 coding DNA: TGCGCCAGCAGCTTCAGGGGGATCGGGGCCAACGTCCTGACTTTC. The V and J genes are TRBV5-1 and TRBJ2-6; 7 bases are a match to TRBD1. The CDR3 has 15 amino acids. The V and J ends lost 2 bases and 4 bases, in that order; junction bases with no gene match: 3. Germline V gives CDR1 SGHRS, CDR2 YFSETQ.

This clonotype turned up a few times. This chain uses TRBV20-1 with TRBJ2-7; 7 positions agree with TRBD1. This CDR3 is 13 amino acids long. Germline loops: CDR1 DFQATT, CDR2 SNEGSKA (reference sequence). The trim removed 5 bases at V and 2 bases at J, leaving 6 bases unmatched. CDR3 sequence reads: CSASTGNTYEQYF. The CDR3 region has the DNA TGCAGTGCTTCGACAGGGAACACCTACGAGCAGTACTTC.

This clonotype was detected ten times or more. The chain joins TRBV3-1 to TRBJ2-3; D is possibly TRBD2 (6 bases). From germline, CDR1 is LGHDT and CDR2 YNNKEL (reference sequence). The V end lost 5 bases, the J end lost 0 bases, and 9 bases lay between the germline ends. The CDR3 has 14 residues. CDR3 in DNA: TGTGCCAGCAGCTATAGCGGTAGCACAGATACGCAGTATTTT. Translating it yields CASSYSGSTDTQYF.

This chain connects TRBV12-3 or TRBV12-4 to TRBJ2-1; TRBD2 agrees at 15 bases. J gave up 8 bases and V 5 bases, and 4 bases lay outside the gene matches. The CDR3 is 15 residues long. CDR3 nucleotides: TGTGCCAGCAGTCCGGGACTAGCGGGGGGTCATGAGCAGTTCTTC. Translated, it gives CASSPGLAGGHEQFF.

DNA for the CDR3: TGTGCCAGCAGCCTCCAGCAGCGGGGGCAGGCCCCAGATACGCAGTATTTT. Protein: CASSLQQRGQAPDTQYF. The chain combines TRBV4-2 with TRBJ2-3; 8 bases map to TRBD2. V was pared by 4 bases and J by 4 bases, with 13 bases of the junction left unmatched. Germline values: CDR1 LGHNA, CDR2 YNFKEQ. This CDR3 spans 17 amino acids.

This clonotype has more than one count but fewer than ten. The rearrangement uses TRBV28 and TRBJ2-7; D might be TRBD1 (6 bases). V gave up 5 bases and J gave up 4 bases, with 15 bases separating them. Germline V gene data show CDR1 as MDHEN and CDR2 as SYDVKM. The CDR3 sequence is 14 residues long. CDR3 sequence reads: CASSPHADRYEQYV. CDR3 bases: TGTGCCAGCAGTCCCCACGCGGACAGATACGAGCAGTACGTC.

This clonotype has just a few counts. J is TRBJ2-7 and V is TRBV12-3 or TRBV12-4; 9 bases are a match to TRBD1. V trimming: 3 bases; J trimming: 4 bases; junction bases outside the gene matches: 4. This CDR3 is 14 amino acids long. DNA for the CDR3: TGTGCCAGCAGTTTGGGACAGGGCGAATACGAGCAGTACTTC. It encodes CASSLGQGEYEQYF.

This clonotype was seen more than once but under ten times. This rearrangement joins TRBV12-3 or TRBV12-4 to TRBJ2-3; TRBD2 matches 10 bases. This CDR3 contains 14 residues. V lost 8 bases and J lost 5; bases outside the gene matches: 7. CDR3 in amino acids: CASGGTSEGDTQYF. The CDR3 DNA sequence: TGTGCCAGCGGGGGGACTAGCGAAGGAGATACGCAGTATTTT.

This chain's CDR3 is CSVLAGAYNEQFF. In DNA form, the CDR3 reads TGCAGCGTTCTAGCGGGGGCCTACAATGAGCAGTTCTTC. This chain links TRBV29-1 with TRBJ2-1, with 10 bases matching TRBD2. V trimming: 5 bases; J trimming: 2 bases; junction bases outside the gene matches: 0. This CDR3 contains 13 residues. Germline CDR1 reads SQVTM; CDR2 reads ANQGSEA.

This clonotype was counted many times. The V call is TRBV20-1, the J call TRBJ2-3; 9 bases are a match to TRBD2. The CDR3 has 14 amino acids. The V and J ends lost 4 bases and 0 bases, in that order; junction bases with no gene match: 2. Per germline, CDR1 DFQATT and CDR2 SNEGSKA (reference sequence). In DNA, the CDR3 is TGCAGTGCTACTAGCGGGGTTAGCACAGATACGCAGTATTTT. Its protein product is CSATSGVSTDTQYF.

This clonotype was picked up a small number of times. The rearrangement joins TRBV11-2 to TRBJ1-6, with D perhaps matching TRBD1 (5 bases). Trimming took 4 bases from V and 9 from J, leaving 10 bases between them. Germline CDR1 is SGHAT and CDR2 is FQNNGV. The CDR3 has 13 amino acids. CDR3 loop: CASSYAGGSPLHF. The CDR3 DNA reads as TGTGCCAGCAGCTACGCGGGGGGTTCACCCCTCCACTTT.

This clonotype has a handful of counts. The chain carries TRBV7-8 and TRBJ1-6; no firm D call. This CDR3 is 15 amino acids long. Germline V gene sequence: CDR1 SGHVS, CDR2 FQNEAQ. V was clipped by 5 bases and J by 4 bases, with 12 bases between them. The chain's CDR3 is CASSPPREYNSPLHF. CDR3 nucleotide sequence: TGTGCCAGCAGCCCCCCCAGAGAGTATAATTCACCCCTCCACTTT.

The rearrangement uses TRBV20-1 and TRBJ1-6; D gene uncertain. CDR1 and CDR2 from the germline V gene are DFQATT and SNEGSKA (reference sequence). The CDR3 consists of 13 residues. Trimming left V 0 bases short and J 8 bases short, with 8 bases between. CDR3 coding DNA: TGCAGTGCTAGAGATAGCGGGGATTCACCCCTCCACTTT. This sequence encodes CSARDSGDSPLHF.

This clonotype was recorded a few times. This rearrangement joins TRBV7-2 to TRBJ2-3, with TRBD2 matching 13 bases. Germline CDR1 is SGHTA and CDR2 is FQGNSA. The CDR3 contains 18 residues. V trimming: 6 bases; J trimming: 5 bases; junction bases outside the gene matches: 14. DNA of the CDR3: TGTGCCAGCAGGCGGGCCAGGGGACTAGCGGGGTATGGAGATACGCAGTATTTT. This translates into CASRRARGLAGYGDTQYF.

The gene calls are TRBV20-1 and TRBJ2-7, with D possibly TRBD1 on 6 matching bases. There are 12 residues in the CDR3. The germline gives CDR1 DFQATT, CDR2 SNEGSKA (reference sequence). V was pared by 2 bases and J by 6 bases, with 11 bases between. CDR3 nucleotide sequence: TGCAGTGCTAGACCGACAGGAGGCGAGCAGTACTTC. Translation: CSARPTGGEQYF.

In its sample, this clonotype was seen a few times. The junction departs from the called germline gene at one end, perhaps through a read error. The chain links TRBV6-2 or TRBV6-3 to TRBJ2-7; no clear D. The CDR3 covers 13 residues. Germline CDR1 reads MNHEY; CDR2 reads SVGEGT. The CDR3 spells CASSYTPSDEQYF. The CDR3 DNA sequence: TGTGCCAGCAGTTACACCCCCTCCGACGAGCAGTACTTC.

This clonotype was counted between two and nine times. The CDR3 DNA is TGTGCCAGCAGCTTGCGGGGCGTCCCCTCTTCCGATCAGCCCCAGCATTTT. Translation: CASSLRGVPSSDQPQHF. The gene calls are TRBV7-2 and TRBJ1-5; D is possibly TRBD1 (5 bases). The CDR3 covers 17 residues. Trimming left V 3 bases short and J 5 bases short, with 20 bases between. Per germline, CDR1 SGHTA and CDR2 FQGNSA.

In its sample, this clonotype was seen a few times. The V call is TRBV7-2, the J call TRBJ2-3; 9 bases match TRBD2. The junction had 5 bases not matched to a gene; V was cut back by 6 bases and J by 1 base. The CDR3 length is 15 residues. In germline, CDR1 is SGHTA, CDR2 FQGNSA. The CDR3 DNA reads TGTGCCAGCAGTCTAGCGGGGTACGGCACAGATACGCAGTATTTT. Translation: CASSLAGYGTDTQYF. The whole variable domain, filled in from reference TRBV7-2 and TRBJ2-3, reads GAGVSQSPSNKVTEKGKDVELRCDPISGHTALYWYRQSLGQGLEFLIYFQGNSAPDKSGLPSDRFSAERTGGSVSTLTIQRTQQEDSAVYLCASSLAGYGTDTQYFGPGTRLTVL.

This clonotype has just a few counts. The chain uses TRBV12-3 or TRBV12-4 and TRBJ2-2; no clear D gene. The V end lost 2 bases, the J end lost 11 bases, and 9 bases lay between the germline ends. This CDR3 spans 12 amino acids. The CDR3 loop is CASSLIQGELFF. CDR3 nucleotides: TGTGCCAGCAGTTTAATCCAAGGCGAGCTGTTTTTT.

CDR3 sequence (DNA): TGTGCCAGCAGCTTACGGACCTTCGGGGGCTCCGGGGAGCTGTTTTTT. Protein product: CASSLRTFGGSGELFF. The chain is built from TRBV7-6 and TRBJ2-2; D possibly matches TRBD1 or TRBD2 (6 bases each). The CDR3 has 16 residues. The germline gives CDR1 SGHVS, CDR2 FNYEAQ. Trimming pared 2 bases from V and 6 bases from J, leaving 16 bases between.

This clonotype was seen a handful of times. The J gene is TRBJ2-1, the V gene TRBV4-1; D possibly corresponds to TRBD1 (5 bases). CDR3 length: 16 residues. Germline CDR1 reads MGHRA; CDR2 reads YSYEKL. Trimming pared 3 bases from V and 2 bases from J, leaving 14 bases between. For the CDR3, the DNA is TGCGCCAGCAGCCACCCAGCAGAACAGGCCTACAATGAGCAGTTCTTC. It codes for CASSHPAEQAYNEQFF.

This clonotype was observed at least ten times. The chain combines TRBV28 with TRBJ2-3; unclear D gene. CDR1 is MDHEN and CDR2 is SYDVKM in the germline V gene. Trimming removed 6 bases at V and 4 bases at J, with 17 bases between. The length of the CDR3 is 15 residues. In DNA, the CDR3 is TGTGCCAGCAGGCCCCGGACCCCGAAGGCAGATACGCAGTATTTT. Protein: CASRPRTPKADTQYF.

V and J are TRBV20-1 and TRBJ2-1; unclear D gene. In germline, CDR1 is DFQATT, CDR2 SNEGSKA (reference sequence). Deletions cut 0 bases from V and 9 bases from J, with 12 bases between. This CDR3 has 13 amino acids. The CDR3, as DNA: TGCAGTGCTAGAGATCTTATTCATATTGAGCAGTTCTTC. This encodes CSARDLIHIEQFF.

This clonotype was counted between two and nine times. The V gene is TRBV5-1, the J gene TRBJ2-4, with D possibly TRBD2 on 7 matching bases. This CDR3 has 14 residues. Trimming took off 0 bases at V and 8 bases at J, with 12 bases between the two ends. Per the germline V gene, CDR1 is SGHRS and CDR2 is YFSETQ. CDR3 in amino acids: CASSLEGGVDIQYF. The CDR3 DNA reads as TGCGCCAGCAGCTTGGAAGGGGGGGTGGACATTCAGTACTTC.